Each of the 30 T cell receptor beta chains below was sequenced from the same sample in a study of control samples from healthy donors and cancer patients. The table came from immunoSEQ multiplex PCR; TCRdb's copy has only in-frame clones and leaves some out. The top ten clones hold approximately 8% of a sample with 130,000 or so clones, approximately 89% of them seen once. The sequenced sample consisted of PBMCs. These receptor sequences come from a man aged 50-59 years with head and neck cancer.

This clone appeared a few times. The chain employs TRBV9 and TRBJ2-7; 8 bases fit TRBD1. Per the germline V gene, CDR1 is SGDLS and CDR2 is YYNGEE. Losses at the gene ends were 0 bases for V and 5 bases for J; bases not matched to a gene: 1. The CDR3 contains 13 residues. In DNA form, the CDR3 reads TGTGCCAGCAGCGTAGGACAGGGGAACGAGCAGTACTTC. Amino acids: CASSVGQGNEQYF. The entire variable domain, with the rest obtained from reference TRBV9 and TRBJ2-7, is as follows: DSGVTQTPKHLITATGQRVTLRCSPRSGDLSVYWYQQSLDQGLQFLIQYYNGEERAKGNILERFSAQQFPDLHSELNLSSLELGDSALYFCASSVGQGNEQYFGPGTRLTVT.

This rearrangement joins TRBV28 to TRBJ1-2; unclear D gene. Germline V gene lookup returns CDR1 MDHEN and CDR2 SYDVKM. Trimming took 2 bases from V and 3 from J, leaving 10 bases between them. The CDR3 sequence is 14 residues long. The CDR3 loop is CASSLGVTYYGYTF. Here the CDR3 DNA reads TGTGCCAGCAGTTTAGGGGTGACATACTATGGCTACACCTTC.

The CDR3 spells CASSQDFGLYNEQFF. The CDR3 bases are TGTGCCAGCAGCCAAGATTTCGGACTTTACAATGAGCAGTTCTTC. The V gene is TRBV3-1 (or the pseudogene TRBV3-2), the J gene TRBJ2-1; a weak D match, TRBD2 (5 bases). Trimming took off 0 bases at V and 4 bases at J, with 10 bases between the two ends. CDR1 LGHDT and CDR2 YNNKEL come from the germline V gene (reference sequence). The CDR3 sequence is 15 residues long.

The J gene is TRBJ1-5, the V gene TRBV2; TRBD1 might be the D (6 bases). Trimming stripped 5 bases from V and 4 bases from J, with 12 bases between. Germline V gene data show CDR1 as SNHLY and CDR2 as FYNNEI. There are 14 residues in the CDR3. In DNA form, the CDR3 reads TGTGCCAGCAGTCTTGGGACATTTAATCAGCCCCAGCATTTT. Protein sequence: CASSLGTFNQPQHF.

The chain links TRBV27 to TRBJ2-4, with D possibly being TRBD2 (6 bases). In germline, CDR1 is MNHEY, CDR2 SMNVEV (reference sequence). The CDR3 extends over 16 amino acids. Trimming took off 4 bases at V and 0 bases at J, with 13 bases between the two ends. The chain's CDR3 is CASSSAGTLAKNIQYF. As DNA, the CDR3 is TGTGCCAGCAGTTCTGCGGGAACGCTAGCCAAAAACATTCAGTACTTC.

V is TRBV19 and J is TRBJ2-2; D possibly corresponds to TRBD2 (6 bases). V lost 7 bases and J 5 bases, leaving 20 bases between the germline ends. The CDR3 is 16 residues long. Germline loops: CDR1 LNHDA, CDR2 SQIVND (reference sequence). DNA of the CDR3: TGTGCCAGTACACCCGCTGGGCGGGGCGATACCGGGGAGCTGTTTTTT. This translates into CASTPAGRGDTGELFF.

The CDR3 loop is CASSAQQGGYGYTF. The CDR3, as DNA: TGTGCCAGCAGCGCCCAACAGGGTGGCTATGGCTACACCTTC. This chain connects TRBV7-9 to TRBJ1-2; D may be TRBD1 (6 bases). Trimming took 5 bases from V and 4 from J, leaving 14 bases between them. Germline V lookup: CDR1 SEHNR, CDR2 FQNEAQ (reference sequence). CDR3 length equals 14 residues.

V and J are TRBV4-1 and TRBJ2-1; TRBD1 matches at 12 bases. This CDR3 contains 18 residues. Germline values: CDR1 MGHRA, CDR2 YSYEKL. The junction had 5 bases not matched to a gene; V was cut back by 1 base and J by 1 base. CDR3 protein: CASSQAPGQGASYNEQFF. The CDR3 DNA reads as TGCGCCAGCAGCCAAGCCCCGGGACAGGGGGCATCCTACAATGAGCAGTTCTTC.

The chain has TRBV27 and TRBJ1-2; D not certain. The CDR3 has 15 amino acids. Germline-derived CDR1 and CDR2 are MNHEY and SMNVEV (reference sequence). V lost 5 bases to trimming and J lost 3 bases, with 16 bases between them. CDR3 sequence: CASSPLLGVDYGYTF. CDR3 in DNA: TGTGCCAGCAGTCCTCTTCTGGGAGTTGACTATGGCTACACCTTC.

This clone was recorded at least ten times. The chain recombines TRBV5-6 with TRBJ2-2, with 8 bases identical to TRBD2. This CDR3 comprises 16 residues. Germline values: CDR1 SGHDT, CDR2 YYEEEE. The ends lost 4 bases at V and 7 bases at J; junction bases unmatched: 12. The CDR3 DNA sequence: TGTGCCAGCAGCCGGGTGGTAGCGGGGAGAAACGGGGAGCTGTTTTTT. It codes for CASSRVVAGRNGELFF.

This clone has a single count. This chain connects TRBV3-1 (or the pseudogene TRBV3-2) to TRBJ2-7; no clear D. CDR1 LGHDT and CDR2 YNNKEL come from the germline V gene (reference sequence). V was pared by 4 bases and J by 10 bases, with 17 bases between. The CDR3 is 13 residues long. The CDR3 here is CASSRVRLGVQYF. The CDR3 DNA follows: TGTGCCAGCAGCCGAGTTCGCCTTGGGGTTCAGTACTTC.

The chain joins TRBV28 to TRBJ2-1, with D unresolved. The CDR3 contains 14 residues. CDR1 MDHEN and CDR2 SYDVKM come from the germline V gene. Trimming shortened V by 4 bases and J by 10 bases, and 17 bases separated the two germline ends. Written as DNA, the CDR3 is TGTGCCAGCAGTTCAATTCCCCTGGACGGAGAGCAGTTCTTC. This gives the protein CASSSIPLDGEQFF.

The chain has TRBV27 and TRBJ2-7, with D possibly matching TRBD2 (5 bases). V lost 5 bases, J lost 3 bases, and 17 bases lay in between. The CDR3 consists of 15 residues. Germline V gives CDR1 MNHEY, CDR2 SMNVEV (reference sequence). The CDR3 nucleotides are TGTGCCAGCAGTCCCCGTTTAGGACTGTTCTACGAGCAGTACTTC. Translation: CASSPRLGLFYEQYF.

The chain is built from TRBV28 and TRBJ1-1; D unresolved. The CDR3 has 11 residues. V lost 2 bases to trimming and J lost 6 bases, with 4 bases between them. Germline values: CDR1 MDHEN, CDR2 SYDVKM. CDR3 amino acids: CASSLGAEAFF. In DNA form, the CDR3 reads TGTGCCAGCAGTTTAGGGGCTGAAGCTTTCTTT.

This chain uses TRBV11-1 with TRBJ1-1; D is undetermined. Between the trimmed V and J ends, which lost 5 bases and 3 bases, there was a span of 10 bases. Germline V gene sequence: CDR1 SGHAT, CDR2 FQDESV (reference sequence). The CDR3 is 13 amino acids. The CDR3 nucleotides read TGTGCCAGCAGCGTTACAGAGGACACTGAAGCTTTCTTT. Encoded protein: CASSVTEDTEAFF. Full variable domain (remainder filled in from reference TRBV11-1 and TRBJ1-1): EAEVAQSPRYKITEKSQAVAFWCDPISGHATLYWYRQILGQGPELLVQFQDESVVDDSQLPKDRFSAERLKGVDSTLKIQPAELGDSAMYLCASSVTEDTEAFFGQGTRLTVV.

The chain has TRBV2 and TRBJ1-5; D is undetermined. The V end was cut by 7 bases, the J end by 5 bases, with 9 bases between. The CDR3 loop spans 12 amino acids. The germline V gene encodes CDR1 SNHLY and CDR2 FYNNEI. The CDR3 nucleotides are TGTGCCAGCACCAAGCCTGATCAGCCCCAGCATTTT. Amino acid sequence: CASTKPDQPQHF.

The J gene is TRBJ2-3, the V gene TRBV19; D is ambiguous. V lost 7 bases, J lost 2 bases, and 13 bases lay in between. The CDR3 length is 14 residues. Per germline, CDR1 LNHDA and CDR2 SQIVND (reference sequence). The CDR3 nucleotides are TGTGCCAGTAAAAGAAGGTCCAACACAGATACGCAGTATTTT. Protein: CASKRRSNTDTQYF.

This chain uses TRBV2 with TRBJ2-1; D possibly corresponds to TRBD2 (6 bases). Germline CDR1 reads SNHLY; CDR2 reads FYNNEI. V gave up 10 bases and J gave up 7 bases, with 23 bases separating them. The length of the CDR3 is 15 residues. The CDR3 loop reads CAIPGRTRGENEQFF. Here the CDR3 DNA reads TGTGCCATACCGGGACGGACGCGCGGGGAGAATGAGCAGTTCTTC.

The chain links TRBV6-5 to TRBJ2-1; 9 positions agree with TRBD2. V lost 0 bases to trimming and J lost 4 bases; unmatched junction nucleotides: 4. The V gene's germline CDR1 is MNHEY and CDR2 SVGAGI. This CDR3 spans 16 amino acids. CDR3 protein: CASSYSSGGRYNEQFF. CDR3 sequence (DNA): TGTGCCAGCAGTTACTCGAGCGGGGGGAGGTACAATGAGCAGTTCTTC.

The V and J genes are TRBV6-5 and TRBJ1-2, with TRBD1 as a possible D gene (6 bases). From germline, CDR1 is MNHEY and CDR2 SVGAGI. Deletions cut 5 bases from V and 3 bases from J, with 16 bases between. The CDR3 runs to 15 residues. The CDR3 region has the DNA TGTGCCAGCAGTCCGAGGGGGGACGGGGACTATGGCTACACCTTC. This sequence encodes CASSPRGDGDYGYTF.

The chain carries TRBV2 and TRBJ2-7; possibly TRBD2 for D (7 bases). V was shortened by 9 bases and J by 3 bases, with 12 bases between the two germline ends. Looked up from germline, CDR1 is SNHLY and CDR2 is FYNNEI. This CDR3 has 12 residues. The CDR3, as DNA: TGTGCCAGTGGGGGCGGGAGCTACGAGCAGTACTTC. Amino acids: CASGGGSYEQYF.

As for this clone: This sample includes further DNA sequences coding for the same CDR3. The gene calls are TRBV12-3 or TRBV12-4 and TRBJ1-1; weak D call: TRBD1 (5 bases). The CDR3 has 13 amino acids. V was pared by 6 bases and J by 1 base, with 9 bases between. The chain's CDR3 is CASSSGPNTEAFF. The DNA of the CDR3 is TGTGCCAGCAGCTCGGGACCGAACACTGAAGCTTTCTTT.

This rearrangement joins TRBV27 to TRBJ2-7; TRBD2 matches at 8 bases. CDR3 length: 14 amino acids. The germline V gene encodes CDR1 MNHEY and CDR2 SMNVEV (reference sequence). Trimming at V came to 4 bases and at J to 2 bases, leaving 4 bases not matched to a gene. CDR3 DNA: TGTGCCAGCAGTTCCGGGACTAGGACCTACGAGCAGTACTTC. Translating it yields CASSSGTRTYEQYF.

The CDR3 DNA sequence: TGTGCCAGCAGCTTAGCGAAGCGGGTCACAGATACGCAGTATTTT. Translation: CASSLAKRVTDTQYF. The chain joins TRBV11-2 to TRBJ2-3; D is perhaps TRBD2 (6 bases). Germline V gene sequence: CDR1 SGHAT, CDR2 FQNNGV. The CDR3 has 15 residues. Between the trimmed V and J ends, which lost 1 base and 2 bases, there was a span of 10 bases. The whole variable domain, remainder taken from reference TRBV11-2 and TRBJ2-3, is EAGVAQSPRYKIIEKRQSVAFWCNPISGHATLYWYQQILGQGPKLLIQFQNNGVVDDSQLPKDRFSAERLKGVDSTLKIQPAKLEDSAVYLCASSLAKRVTDTQYFGPGTRLTVL.

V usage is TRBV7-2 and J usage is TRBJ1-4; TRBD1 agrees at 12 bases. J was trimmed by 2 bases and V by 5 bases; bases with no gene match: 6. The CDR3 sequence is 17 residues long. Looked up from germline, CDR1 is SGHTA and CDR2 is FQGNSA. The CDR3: CASSKPGQGATNEKLFF. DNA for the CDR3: TGTGCCAGCAGCAAACCGGGACAGGGGGCTACTAATGAAAAACTGTTTTTT.

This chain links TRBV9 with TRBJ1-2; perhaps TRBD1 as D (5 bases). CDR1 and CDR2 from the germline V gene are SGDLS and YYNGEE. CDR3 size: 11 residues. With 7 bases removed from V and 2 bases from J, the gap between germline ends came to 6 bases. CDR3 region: CASEGNYGYTF. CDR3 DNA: TGTGCCAGCGAGGGGAACTATGGCTACACCTTC.

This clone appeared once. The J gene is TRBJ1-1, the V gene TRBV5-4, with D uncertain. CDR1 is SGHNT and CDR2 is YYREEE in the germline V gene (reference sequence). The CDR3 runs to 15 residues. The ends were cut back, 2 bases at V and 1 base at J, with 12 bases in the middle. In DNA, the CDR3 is TGTGCCAGCAGCTTTTGGAACAGACCGAACACTGAAGCTTTCTTT. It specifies CASSFWNRPNTEAFF.

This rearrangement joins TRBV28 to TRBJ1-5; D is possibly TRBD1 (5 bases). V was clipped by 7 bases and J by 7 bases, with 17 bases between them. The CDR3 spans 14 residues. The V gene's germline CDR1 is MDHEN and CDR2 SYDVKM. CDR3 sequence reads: CASNVGSGPQPQHF. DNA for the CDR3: TGTGCCAGCAACGTGGGTTCAGGGCCCCAGCCCCAGCATTTT.

The CDR3 reads CAISESSGANVLTF. CDR3 coding DNA: TGTGCCATCAGTGAGAGCTCTGGGGCCAACGTCCTGACTTTC. This chain uses TRBV10-3 with TRBJ2-6; the D is unclear. The CDR3 is 14 residues long. Trimming stripped 2 bases from V and 0 bases from J, with 2 bases between. Germline V lookup: CDR1 ENHRY, CDR2 SYGVKD.

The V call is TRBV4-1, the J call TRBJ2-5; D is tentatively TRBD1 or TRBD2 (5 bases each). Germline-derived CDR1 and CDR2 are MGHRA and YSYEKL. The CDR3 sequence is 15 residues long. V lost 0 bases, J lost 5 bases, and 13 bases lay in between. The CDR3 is CASSQDARGKETQYF. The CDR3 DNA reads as TGCGCCAGCAGCCAAGATGCGAGGGGAAAGGAGACCCAGTACTTC.